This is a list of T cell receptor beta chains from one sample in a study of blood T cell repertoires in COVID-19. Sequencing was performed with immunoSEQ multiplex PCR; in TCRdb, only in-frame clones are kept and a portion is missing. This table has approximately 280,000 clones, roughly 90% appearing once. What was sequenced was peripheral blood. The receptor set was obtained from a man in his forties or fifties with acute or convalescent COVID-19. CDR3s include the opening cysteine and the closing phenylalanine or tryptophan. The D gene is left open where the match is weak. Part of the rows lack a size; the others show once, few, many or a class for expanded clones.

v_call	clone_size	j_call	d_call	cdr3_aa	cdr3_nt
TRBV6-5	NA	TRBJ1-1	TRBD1	CASSRTGTEAFF	TGTGCCAGCAGCAGGACAGGGACTGAAGCTTTCTTT
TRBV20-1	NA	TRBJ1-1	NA	CSASSPRFLTEAFF	TGCAGTGCTAGTTCACCCCGGTTTCTAACTGAAGCTTTCTTT
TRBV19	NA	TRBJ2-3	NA	CASSIGQGSTDTQYF	TGTGCCAGTAGTATAGGGCAGGGCAGCACAGATACGCAGTATTTT
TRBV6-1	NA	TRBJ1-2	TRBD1	CASSDPGTGRLGYTF	TGTGCCAGCAGTGATCCTGGGACAGGGAGGCTTGGCTACACCTTC
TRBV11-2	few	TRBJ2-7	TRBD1	CASSSLDRGLNEQYF	TGTGCCAGCAGCTCCCTGGACAGGGGTTTGAACGAGCAGTACTTC
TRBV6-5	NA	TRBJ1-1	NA	CASSYGVGGTEAFF	TGTGCCAGCAGTTACGGGGTAGGAGGGACTGAAGCTTTCTTT
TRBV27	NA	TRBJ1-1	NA	CASSRRVMNTEAFF	TGTGCCAGCAGTCGACGGGTCATGAACACTGAAGCTTTCTTT
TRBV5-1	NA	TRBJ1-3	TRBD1	CASSFQATGFGNTIYF	TGCGCCAGCAGCTTCCAAGCGACAGGGTTTGGAAACACCATATATTTT
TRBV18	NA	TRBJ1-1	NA	CASSPPVADTEAFF	TGTGCCAGCTCACCACCAGTGGCGGACACTGAAGCTTTCTTT
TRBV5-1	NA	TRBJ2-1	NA	CASSLDARNFQQFF	TGCGCCAGCAGCTTGGATGCGAGGAATTTCCAGCAGTTCTTC
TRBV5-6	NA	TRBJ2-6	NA	CASSLTDLGANVLTF	TGTGCCAGCAGCCTCACAGATCTTGGGGCCAACGTCCTGACTTTC
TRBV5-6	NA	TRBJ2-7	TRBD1	CASSLPGQGPREQYF	TGTGCCAGCAGCTTACCGGGACAGGGACCTCGCGAGCAGTACTTC
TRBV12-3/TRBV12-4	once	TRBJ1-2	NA	CASSPTGYGYTF	TGTGCCAGCAGTCCCACAGGGTATGGCTACACCTTC
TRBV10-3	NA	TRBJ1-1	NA	CAISESGGGNTEAFF	TGTGCCATCAGTGAGTCCGGGGGAGGGAACACTGAAGCTTTCTTT
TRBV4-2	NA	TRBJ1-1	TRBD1	CASSRSLDRARAFF	TGTGCCAGCAGCCGCTCCCTAGACAGGGCAAGGGCTTTCTTT